This TCR beta chain is from a study of beta chain features in type 1 diabetes. General study findings and limits: The study found moderately but significantly shorter TCRB CDR3s in all four CD4+ subsets of Type 1 diabetes patients. Type 1 diabetes patients had fewer VDJ junction insertions and more deletions. Relative to healthy donors, patients appeared to have naive, central memory and Treg TCRB repertoires that were more similar.

CD4+ naive, central memory, regulatory and stem cell-like memory cells were sorted via CD45RO/CCR7/CD25/CD127/CD95/CD27. With regard to this clone: Its target is unknown.

Expressed TCRB transcripts were sequenced because the entire RNA isolate underwent reverse transcription. Some clones are missing from TCRdb's copy, which holds only in-frame ones; the method was immunoSEQ multiplex PCR. The table lists under 400,000 clones, around 19% of them singletons, with about 0.044% in the top ten. This clonotype was obtained from a woman aged 18-29 years in good health. Sequencing input: naive CD4+ T cells from blood.

The CDR3 nucleotides read TGTGCCACCAGCTTGAGTGGACTAGCGGAGAGACAAGAGACCCAGTACTTC. It translates to CATSLSGLAERQETQYF. The chain has TRBV15 and TRBJ2-5; 10 nucleotides agree with TRBD2. From germline, CDR1 is LNHNV and CDR2 YYDKDF (reference sequence). V lost 5 bases, J lost 2 bases, and 11 bases stayed unmatched. CDR3 length: 17 residues.